The rows below give T cell receptor beta chains drawn from one sample of a study of shared clonotypes between healthy human individuals. TCRdb's copy holds only in-frame clones and misses some; the assay was immunoSEQ multiplex PCR. The data show about 1,800,000 clones, with about 95% seen just once and more than 0.95% held by the top ten. Sequenced input: naive CD8+ T cells sorted from blood. These receptors all come from a man aged 18 to 29 in good health. Each CDR3 is given with its conserved first and last residue. D genes are given only for firm matches. Clone size is not always given. Where it is, it says once, few, many or a class for expanded clones.

J: TRBJ2-2
length: 15
V: TRBV29-1
size: -
D: -
DNA: TGCAGCGTTTTTAGAAAGGCCGGGAACACCGGGGAGCTGTTTTTT
CDR3: CSVFRKAGNTGELFF

J: TRBJ1-1
length: 14
V: TRBV7-6
size: -
D: -
DNA: TGTGCCAGCAGCGACGGACGGGCACACACTGAAGCTTTCTTT
CDR3: CASSDGRAHTEAFF

J: TRBJ2-6
length: 19
V: TRBV7-9
size: -
D: TRBD2
DNA: TGTGCCAGCAGCTTAGGATTTCTAGCGGGAGAGGTTGGGGCCAACGTCCTGACTTTC
CDR3: CASSLGFLAGEVGANVLTF

J: TRBJ2-7
length: 15
V: TRBV4-1
size: -
D: -
DNA: TGCGCCAGCAGCCAAGAAGCGACACCGGGTCGAGAGCAGTACTTC
CDR3: CASSQEATPGREQYF

J: TRBJ2-1
length: 13
V: TRBV9
size: -
D: -
DNA: TGTGCCAGCAGCGTAATGGGGGGCAATGAGCAGTTCTTC
CDR3: CASSVMGGNEQFF

J: TRBJ1-4
length: 18
V: TRBV5-5
size: -
D: TRBD1
DNA: TGTGCCAGCAGCCTGGACAGGGAGGGACTCGGTTCTAATGAAAAACTGTTTTTT
CDR3: CASSLDREGLGSNEKLFF

J: TRBJ2-1
length: 15
V: TRBV6-5
size: -
D: TRBD2
DNA: TGTGCCAGCAGTTACTCGCGGGAGGGCTACAATGAGCAGTTCTTC
CDR3: CASSYSREGYNEQFF

J: TRBJ2-1
length: 14
V: TRBV25-1
size: -
D: -
DNA: TGTGCCAGCAGTGAAGGCGGAGCGGCCAATGAGCAGTTCTTC
CDR3: CASSEGGAANEQFF

J: TRBJ1-5
length: 15
V: TRBV6-1
size: -
D: TRBD1
DNA: TGTGCCAGCAGACGGACAGGGAGTAGCAATCAGCCCCAGCATTTT
CDR3: CASRRTGSSNQPQHF

J: TRBJ2-7
length: 14
V: TRBV27
size: -
D: -
DNA: TGTGCCAGCAGTTTATTAAGGGAAGGCTACGAGCAGTACTTC
CDR3: CASSLLREGYEQYF

J: TRBJ2-1
length: 12
V: TRBV11-1
size: -
D: TRBD2
DNA: TGTGCCAGCGGGACTAGCGGGGATGAGCAGTTCTTC
CDR3: CASGTSGDEQFF

J: TRBJ1-2
length: 13
V: TRBV6-5
size: -
D: -
DNA: TGTGCCAGCAGTACCGGTCCCGACTATGGCTACACCTTC
CDR3: CASSTGPDYGYTF

J: TRBJ2-1
length: 14
V: TRBV30
size: -
D: -
DNA: TGTGCCTGGGGGGCGGGGTACGGCTACAATGAGCAGTTCTTC
CDR3: CAWGAGYGYNEQFF

J: TRBJ1-6
length: 12
V: TRBV28
size: -
D: -
DNA: TGTGCCAGCAGTTCCGGCCTTTCACCCCTCCACTTT
CDR3: CASSSGLSPLHF

J: TRBJ2-1
length: 16
V: TRBV7-6
size: -
D: TRBD2
DNA: TGTGCCAGCAGCTTTGGGGCCGGTAGCGGGTACAATGAGCAGTTCTTC
CDR3: CASSFGAGSGYNEQFF

J: TRBJ2-5
length: 14
V: TRBV11-2
size: -
D: -
DNA: TGTGCCAGCAGCTTTAGGAACAACGAAGAGACCCAGTACTTC
CDR3: CASSFRNNEETQYF

J: TRBJ2-1
length: 11
V: TRBV20-1
size: once
D: -
DNA: TGCAGTGTCATGGACCTCCCGGGGCTCTTCTTC
CDR3: CSVMDLPGLFF

J: TRBJ1-2
length: 12
V: TRBV7-9
size: once
D: -
DNA: TGTGCCAGCAGCGCCGGGACAACCGGCTACACCTTC
CDR3: CASSAGTTGYTF

J: TRBJ2-1
length: 15
V: TRBV6-1
size: -
D: TRBD1
DNA: TGTGCCAGCAGTGATTCCGGGACAGGGGGCAATGAGCAGTTCTTC
CDR3: CASSDSGTGGNEQFF

J: TRBJ1-1
length: 18
V: TRBV6-4
size: -
D: -
DNA: TGTGCCAGCAGTGACCCCGGTTGGAGGGGTTATCGCAACACTGAAGCTTTCTTT
CDR3: CASSDPGWRGYRNTEAFF

J: TRBJ1-2
length: 16
V: TRBV14
size: -
D: -
DNA: TGTGCCAGCAGCCACGAAGCCCCGGGGGGAGGCTATGGCTACACCTTC
CDR3: CASSHEAPGGGYGYTF

J: TRBJ2-1
length: 14
V: TRBV25-1
size: -
D: -
DNA: TGTGCCAGCAGCTCCAATGACAGATACAATGAGCAGTTCTTC
CDR3: CASSSNDRYNEQFF

J: TRBJ2-7
length: 14
V: TRBV28
size: -
D: -
DNA: TGTGCCAGCAGCCCCGGGATGACGCTATACGAGCAGTACTTC
CDR3: CASSPGMTLYEQYF

J: TRBJ2-2
length: 16
V: TRBV7-8
size: -
D: -
DNA: TGTGCCAGCAGCTTAGCCCCAGGGGACCCGTACTGGGAGCTGTTTTTT
CDR3: CASSLAPGDPYWELFF

J: TRBJ2-7
length: 15
V: TRBV5-1
size: -
D: TRBD1
DNA: TGCGCCAGCAGTTCCCCCGGGACAGGGTTCGACGAGCAGTACTTC
CDR3: CASSSPGTGFDEQYF

J: TRBJ2-2
length: 14
V: TRBV6-5
size: -
D: -
DNA: TGTGCCAGCAGTTACGGCGCAAACACCGGGGAGCTGTTTTTT
CDR3: CASSYGANTGELFF

J: TRBJ2-2
length: 14
V: TRBV9
size: once
D: -
DNA: TGTGCCAGCAGCTTAGGGATAATCACCGGGGAGCTGTTTTTT
CDR3: CASSLGIITGELFF

J: TRBJ2-7
length: 12
V: TRBV18
size: -
D: -
DNA: TGTGCCAGCTCAAATAGCCCCTACGAGCAGTACTTC
CDR3: CASSNSPYEQYF

J: TRBJ2-2
length: 14
V: TRBV13
size: -
D: TRBD1
DNA: TGTGCCAGCAGCCCAGGGGGTTTGGCCGGGGAGCTGTTTTTT
CDR3: CASSPGGLAGELFF

J: TRBJ2-7
length: 13
V: TRBV4-3
size: -
D: -
DNA: TGCGCCAGCAGCCAAGAGGAGGGGTACGAGCAGTACTTC
CDR3: CASSQEEGYEQYF